These 21 T cell receptor beta chains share one sample of origin, sequenced in a study of metastatic and nonmetastatic thyroid tumors. Via MiXCR, TCRdb re-called the PCR reads. This sample has fewer than 35,000 clones, with around 30% found just once. Until they underwent thyroid surgery, no patient had received any treatment. Sequenced: blood. The receptor source for this set is a female donor with papillary thyroid cancer or a benign thyroid nodule (not recorded which). Some clones in this sample may be carry-over from other donors' samples.

Points on this clone: Relative to the germline gene, one junction end is altered; a read error may explain this. This sequence joins TRBV20-1 and TRBJ2-7, with D perhaps TRBD1 (5 bases). This CDR3 is 15 amino acids long. Germline V gene data show CDR1 as DFQATT and CDR2 as SNEGSKA (reference sequence). As DNA, the CDR3 is TGTAGTGCTAGAGACAGAGGACGGTATACCTACGAGCAGTACTTC. It translates to CSARDRGRYTYEQYF.

The chain uses TRBV11-2 and TRBJ2-7; 10 bases map to TRBD2. CDR3 length: 17 amino acids. The V segment lost 0 bases and the J segment 3 bases; nucleotides outside the gene matches: 8. Germline V gives CDR1 SGHAT, CDR2 FQNNGV. The CDR3 sequence is CASSLDSIAGGIYEQYF. CDR3 in DNA: TGTGCCAGCAGCTTAGATTCCATAGCGGGAGGCATCTACGAGCAGTACTTC. Looking up the rest from reference TRBV11-2 and TRBJ2-7 gives the full variable domain: EAGVAQSPRYKIIEKRQSVAFWCNPISGHATLYWYQQILGQGPKLLIQFQNNGVVDDSQLPKDRFSAERLKGVDSTLKIQPAKLEDSAVYLCASSLDSIAGGIYEQYFGPGTRLTVT.

The chain joins TRBV11-2 to TRBJ2-1; D gene ambiguous. CDR1 is SGHAT, CDR2 FQNNGV, per germline. The CDR3 is 15 amino acids. V lost 1 base, J lost 5 bases, and 12 bases lay in between. As DNA, the CDR3 is TGTGCCAGCAGCTTAGGAGACGCCAGCCACAATGAGCAGTTCTTC. The encoded protein is CASSLGDASHNEQFF.

This clone was picked up many times. This sequence joins TRBV5-6 and TRBJ2-1; the match to TRBD1 covers 8 bases. V dropped 4 bases and J dropped 7; count of bases not matched to a gene: 7. The CDR3 has 14 residues. Germline V lookup: CDR1 SGHDT, CDR2 YYEEEE. Written as DNA, the CDR3 is TGTGCCAGCAGCACCGACAGGGGAAGAAATGAGCAGTTCTTC. Translated: CASSTDRGRNEQFF. Using reference TRBV5-6 and TRBJ2-1 for the parts outside the CDR3, the full variable domain is DAGVTQSPTHLIKTRGQQVTLRCSPKSGHDTVSWYQQALGQGPQFIFQYYEEEERQRGNFPDRFSGHQFPNYSSELNVNALLLGDSALYLCASSTDRGRNEQFFGPGTRLTVL.

V is TRBV3-1 and J is TRBJ1-1; D is perhaps TRBD1 (6 bases). CDR1 and CDR2 from the germline V gene are LGHDT and YNNKEL (reference sequence). With 6 bases removed from V and 3 bases from J, the gap between germline ends came to 14 bases. This CDR3 comprises 14 residues. CDR3 in amino acids: CASRQTTGYTEAFF. CDR3 DNA sequence: TGTGCCAGCAGGCAGACTACAGGGTACACTGAAGCTTTCTTT.

The chain couples TRBV5-1 to TRBJ2-1, with TRBD1 matching 9 bases. The junction had 10 bases not matched to a gene; V was cut back by 4 bases and J by 5 bases. The germline V gene has CDR1 SGHRS and CDR2 YFSETQ. The CDR3 spans 16 residues. CDR3 loop: CASSEQGATWDNEQFF. The CDR3 nucleotides are TGCGCCAGCAGCGAACAGGGGGCTACTTGGGACAATGAGCAGTTCTTC.

V usage is TRBV24-1 and J usage is TRBJ2-3, with 7 bases identical to TRBD2. Germline CDR1 reads KGHDR; CDR2 reads SFDVKD. The CDR3 loop spans 17 amino acids. The ends lost 2 bases at V and 0 bases at J; junction bases unmatched: 7. The CDR3 bases are TGTGCCACCAGTGATTGGGGGGGGATCTCTAGCACAGATACGCAGTATTTT. It yields the protein CATSDWGGISSTDTQYF.

Of note for this clone: The junction and the germline gene differ at one end; a read error may be behind it. The chain couples TRBV9 to TRBJ2-2; TRBD1 aligns across 7 bases. The CDR3 covers 16 residues. Per the germline V gene, CDR1 is SGDLS and CDR2 is YYNGEE. The CDR3 loop reads CASSLSGQRHTGDLFF. CDR3 DNA sequence: TGTGCCAGCAGCTTATCGGGACAGCGACACACCGGGGATCTGTTTTTT. The variable domain in full, completed from reference TRBV9 and TRBJ2-2, reads DSGVTQTPKHLITATGQRVTLRCSPRSGDLSVYWYQQSLDQGLQFLIQYYNGEERAKGNILERFSAQQFPDLHSELNLSSLELGDSALYFCASSLSGQRHTGDLFFGEGSRLTVL.

V usage is TRBV20-1 and J usage is TRBJ1-5, with TRBD1 matching over 9 bases. Losses at the gene ends were 4 bases for V and 15 bases for J; bases not matched to a gene: 19. CDR3 length equals 15 residues. The V gene's germline CDR1 is DFQATT and CDR2 SNEGSKA (reference sequence). The CDR3 spells CSATRTGVSNQPPHF. CDR3 nucleotide sequence: TGCAGTGCTACCCGGACAGGGGTAAGCAATCAGCCGCCGCATTTT.

Details on this clone: At one boundary the junction diverges from the germline segment, which might be a read error. The chain links TRBV19 to TRBJ2-5; TRBD2 aligns across 9 bases. The CDR3 extends over 14 amino acids. The germline gives CDR1 LNHDA, CDR2 SQIVND (reference sequence). The CDR3 reads CASSPGLALVTQAF. CDR3 coding DNA: TGTGCCAGTAGTCCCGGACTAGCGTTAGTGACCCAGGCCTTC.

This clone was observed many times. The chain employs TRBV12-3 or TRBV12-4 and TRBJ2-3; 9 bases are shared with TRBD1. V shed 8 bases, J shed 3 bases, and the junction held 9 bases outside the gene matches. The CDR3 has 15 residues. The chain's CDR3 is CASSHPGQGTDTQYF. The CDR3 DNA reads TGTGCCAGCTCCCACCCGGGACAGGGAACAGATACGCAGTATTTT.

The V and J genes are TRBV6-2 or TRBV6-3 and TRBJ2-7; 7 positions match TRBD1. The germline CDR1 and CDR2 sequences are MNHEY and SVGEGT. J lost 5 bases, V lost 2 bases, and 6 bases had no gene match. The CDR3 totals 14 residues. The CDR3 bases are TGTGCCAGCAGTTACCGGGGACAGAACGACGAGCAGTACTTC. It encodes CASSYRGQNDEQYF.

The rearrangement links TRBV6-1 to TRBJ1-5; 7 nucleotides agree with TRBD1. The J segment lost 3 bases and the V segment lost 5 bases, leaving 7 bases of the junction unmatched. The CDR3 is 15 residues long. Germline V CDR1 and CDR2: MNHNS, SASEGT. This CDR3 is CASSSRDSPNQPQHF. The CDR3 DNA reads TGTGCCAGCAGTAGCCGGGACAGCCCCAATCAGCCCCAGCATTTT.

This clone was counted at least ten times. The genes are TRBV19 and TRBJ1-2; TRBD1 matches at 12 bases. The CDR3 covers 15 residues. Trimming cost V 5 bases and J 5 bases; bases outside gene matches: 6. CDR1 is LNHDA, CDR2 SQIVND, per germline (reference sequence). CDR3: CASSLPGQGAYGYTF. In DNA form, the CDR3 reads TGTGCCAGTAGTCTCCCGGGACAGGGGGCATATGGCTACACCTTC.

As for this clone: A read error may produce the germline difference seen at one junction end. This rearrangement joins TRBV6-2 or TRBV6-3 to TRBJ2-1; 8 bases fit TRBD2. Germline loops: CDR1 MNHEY, CDR2 SVGEGT. The CDR3 covers 14 residues. CDR3 amino acids: CASRRLAYYNEQFF. The CDR3 coding sequence is TGTGCCAGCAGACGACTAGCGTATTACAATGAGCAGTTCTTT.

This clone occurred many times. The chain is built from TRBV20-1 and TRBJ2-5; D ambiguous. The germline V and J ends were trimmed by 3 bases and 2 bases, with 13 bases remaining between them. From germline, CDR1 is DFQATT and CDR2 SNEGSKA (reference sequence). This CDR3 is 14 amino acids long. The CDR3 loop is CSASRGSRQETQYF. For the CDR3, the DNA is TGCAGTGCTAGTCGAGGTAGCAGACAAGAGACCCAGTACTTC.

Within the sample, this clone is medium-sized. This sequence joins TRBV30 and TRBJ2-7; 8 bases match TRBD1. The CDR3 totals 14 residues. Germline V gene sequence: CDR1 GTSNPN, CDR2 SVGIG (reference sequence). V lost 3 bases and J lost 2; bases outside the gene matches: 6. The CDR3 coding sequence is TGTGCCTGGAGAACCCGGGACAGGACCTACGAGCAGTACTTC. Its translation is CAWRTRDRTYEQYF.

A note on this clone: Just one base apart from a much larger clone, this may be a read error. The chain combines TRBV5-4 with TRBJ2-1; TRBD1 matches at 7 bases. This CDR3 has 13 residues. The J segment lost 8 bases and the V segment lost 5 bases, leaving 7 bases of the junction unmatched. The germline V gene has CDR1 SGHNT and CDR2 YYREEE (reference sequence). Here the CDR3 reads CASRKQGSDEQFF. The DNA of the CDR3 is TGTGCCAGCAGGAAACAGGGGTCCGATGAGCAGTTCTTC.

This clone occurred many times. The V and J genes are TRBV20-1 and TRBJ1-2; a weak D match, TRBD1 (6 bases). The V gene's germline CDR1 is DFQATT and CDR2 SNEGSKA (reference sequence). This CDR3 has 12 amino acids. Trimming removed 2 bases from V and 7 bases from J, with 11 bases in between. The CDR3 DNA reads as TGCAGTGCTAGATCCTGGGGGCTTGGCTACACCTTC. Translated: CSARSWGLGYTF.

This clone was counted ten times or more. The chain has TRBV20-1 and TRBJ1-1, with a possible D match to TRBD1 (5 bases). The germline CDR1 and CDR2 sequences are DFQATT and SNEGSKA (reference sequence). V lost 6 bases, J lost 4 bases, and 18 bases lay in between. The CDR3 totals 14 residues. The CDR3 DNA is TGCAGTGCCTCCAATGGACGGGACGTCACTGAAGCTTTCTTT. This translates into CSASNGRDVTEAFF.

This clone came up a few times. The rearrangement uses TRBV6-1 and TRBJ2-2; weak D call: TRBD2 (6 bases). The CDR3 sequence is 13 residues long. Deletions cut 6 bases from V and 6 bases from J, with 11 bases between. Per germline, CDR1 MNHNS and CDR2 SASEGT. The CDR3 DNA reads as TGTGCCAGCAGGGATGGAGGGGCCGGGGAGCTGTTTTTT. This encodes CASRDGGAGELFF.